This T cell receptor (beta chain) was recovered during a study of Graves' ophthalmopathy and Graves' hyperthyroidism. Across the whole study: The authors collected peripheral blood at initial diagnosis, before any treatment.

It was from roughly 9.3 ml of fresh peripheral blood that the PBMCs came. Amplifying from RNA transcripts, the study obtained TCR beta CDR3 regions. Second-round multiplex PCR followed a first-round RT-PCR using HTBI primers. TCRdb independently ran MiXCR on the multiplex PCR reads; one entry per CDR3 protein. The data hold 500,000 to 800,000 distinct CDR3 sequences, with about 40% observed a single time. The CDR3 length is 12 residues. V dropped 6 bases and J dropped 4 bases, with 7 bases sitting between them. Germline CDR1 reads SQVTM; CDR2 reads ANQGSEA. Study findings and constraints: With 70.59% sensitivity and about 74% specificity, the model predicted ophthalmopathy progression. Blood also harbored most expanded thyroid clonotypes above 0.001 frequency.

This clonotype was seen a handful of times. The target antigen is unknown. The sequence was collected from an adult man with Graves' ophthalmopathy. The specimen was peripheral blood. This rearrangement joins TRBV29-1 to TRBJ2-6, with D unclear. The CDR3, as DNA: TGCAGCGTCCCCTCGGGGGCCAACGTCCTGACTTTC. This codes for CSVPSGANVLTF.